The source of this T cell receptor (beta chain) is a study of blood T cell repertoires in COVID-19. Across the study: T cells, B-cell-depleted T cells, or PBMCs provided the cDNA or gDNA that served as material.

The CDR3 consists of 15 residues. With 1 base removed from V and 2 bases from J, the gap between germline ends came to 12 bases. The germline CDR1 and CDR2 sequences are SGHVS and FNYEAQ. Across 24 US areas, participants ranged in age from about 18 to 100 years. Participants were placed into cohorts based on the clinical history they reported. The protocol was immunoSEQ multiplex PCR, while the TCRdb copy is restricted to in-frame clones and leaves out a portion. The sample shows around 250,000 clones, around 90% of them seen only once. This clone was counted many times. The rearrangement joins TRBV7-6 to TRBJ2-7, with TRBD1 as a possible D gene (5 bases). This receptor was identified in a woman between 50 and 59 years old who had recovered from COVID-19. Sequenced material: PBMCs or T cells enriched from blood (not recorded which). CDR3 coding DNA: TGTGCCAGCAGCTTAGGTTCCCAGGGAACCTACGAGCAGTACTTC. Protein: CASSLGSQGTYEQYF.